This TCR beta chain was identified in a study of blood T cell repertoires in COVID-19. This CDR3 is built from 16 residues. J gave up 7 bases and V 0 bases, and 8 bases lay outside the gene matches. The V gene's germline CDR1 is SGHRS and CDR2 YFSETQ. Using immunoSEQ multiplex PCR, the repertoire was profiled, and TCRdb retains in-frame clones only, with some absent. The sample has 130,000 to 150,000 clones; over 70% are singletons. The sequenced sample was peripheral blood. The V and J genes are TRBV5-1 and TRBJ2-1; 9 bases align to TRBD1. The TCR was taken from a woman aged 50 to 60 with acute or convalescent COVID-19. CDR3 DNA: TGCGCCAGCAGCTTGGTGGTGGACAGGGGAACGAATGAGCAGTTCTTC. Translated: CASSLVVDRGTNEQFF. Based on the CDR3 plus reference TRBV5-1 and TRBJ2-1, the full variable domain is KAGVTQTPRYLIKTRGQQVTLSCSPISGHRSVSWYQQTPGQGLQFLFEYFSETQRNKGNFPGRFSGRQFSNSRSEMNVSTLELGDSALYLCASSLVVDRGTNEQFFGPGTRLTVL.